These 22 T cell receptor beta chains were all obtained from the same sample, sequenced in a study of T cell clonality in common variable immunodeficiency. This table comes from immunoSEQ multiplex PCR, and its TCRdb copy is limited to in-frame clones, with some not included. Singletons are absent from the sample, which has around 50,000 clones. The sequencing sample was made of peripheral blood mononuclear cells. The origin of the receptors is a person aged 18 to 75 in good health.

Details on this clone: The read falls 3 residues short of the CDR3 end, and the missing part is taken from the germline J gene. The chain carries TRBV2 and TRBJ2-2; 8 nucleotides align to TRBD2. CDR1 is SNHLY and CDR2 is FYNNEI in the germline V gene. The CDR3 loop spans 14 amino acids. The covered CDR3 bases are TGTGCCAGCAGCATCGGGGGGCGGGAGGAAAAG. Translating it yields CASSIGGREEK. The CDR3 in its entirety is CASSIGGREEKLFF.

The table lists this clone with many counts. With the read ending 3 residues before the CDR3 end, the germline J gene is used to fill in that end. The chain uses TRBV7-2 and TRBJ1-1; no reliable D call. CDR1 is SGHTA, CDR2 FQGNSA, per germline. The CDR3 length is 11 residues. Here the CDR3 reads CASSRFSGAFF. The covered CDR3 bases are TGTGCCAGCAGTCGGTTTTCGGGT.

This clone came up many times. At one of its ends the junction is not consistent with the germline gene, which may arise from a read error. CDR3 bases read: TGCAGTGCTGGAGACGGGACTAGCGATGAG. Residues: CSAGDGTSDE. The CDR3 reads in full as CSAGDGTSDEQFF. The genes are TRBV20-1 and TRBJ2-1; 10 bases agree with TRBD2. Sequencing ends 3 residues short of the CDR3 end; the germline J gene provides the rest. The germline V gene encodes CDR1 DFQATT and CDR2 SNEGSKA (reference sequence). The CDR3 is made up of 13 amino acids.

This clone was picked up many times. A junction end diverges from the germline sequence, so it may reflect a read error. The sequenced fragment ends 3 residues before the CDR3 boundary, so the rest is inferred from the germline J gene. The gene calls are TRBV12-3 or TRBV12-4 and TRBJ1-2; D call uncertain. CDR3 length equals 12 residues. The CDR3 bases that were read are TGTGCTAGCAGTTTGTTCGGGGTTTCC. This sequence encodes CASSLFGVS. The whole CDR3 sequence reads CASSLFGVSYTF.

This clone occurred many times. This CDR3 reads CASSLVASGGVSEQYF. Incomplete CDR3 DNA: TGCGCCAGCAGCTTGGTGGCTAGCGGGGGGGTTTCCGAG. The chain joins TRBV5-1 to TRBJ2-7, with TRBD2 identical over 12 bases. The CDR3 end lies 3 residues beyond the end of the read and is filled in from the germline J gene. This CDR3 comprises 16 residues. Trimming took 0 bases from V and 6 from J; bases not matched to a gene: 7. Germline V gene data show CDR1 as SGHRS and CDR2 as YFSETQ.

This clone was picked up many times. From the germline J gene comes the end of the CDR3, since the read stops 3 residues before it. This chain joins TRBV20-1 and TRBJ1-1; a weak D match, TRBD1 (5 bases). The germline V and J ends were trimmed by 4 bases and 4 bases, with 13 bases remaining between them. The CDR3 is 13 amino acids. Germline V lookup: CDR1 DFQATT, CDR2 SNEGSKA (reference sequence). The CDR3 here is CSAKARVATEAFF. CDR3 DNA (partial): TGCAGTGCTAAAGCCAGGGTGGCCACTGAA.

This clone was picked up many times. Read coverage stops 3 residues before the CDR3 terminus; the germline J gene supplies the remainder. The V and J genes are TRBV7-2 and TRBJ2-7, with no clear D. Germline V gives CDR1 SGHTA, CDR2 FQGNSA. This CDR3 spans 12 amino acids. V was trimmed by 5 bases and J by 3 bases, leaving 8 bases between them. Partial CDR3 DNA: TGTGCCAGCAGCCTGCTAGGCTACGAG. Encoded protein: CASSLLGYE. The complete CDR3 protein is CASSLLGYEQYF.

This clone has at least ten counts. The CDR3 end is not reached by the read, which stops 3 residues before it; the germline J gene fills it in. This chain uses TRBV5-1 with TRBJ1-6; D is unresolved. This CDR3 has 13 residues. In germline, CDR1 is SGHRS, CDR2 YFSETQ. V gave up 3 bases and J gave up 7 bases, with 8 bases separating them. CDR3 bases read: TGCGCCAGCAGCTCTGCGGCGAATTCACCC. It codes for CASSSAANSP. The CDR3 in full is CASSSAANSPLHF.

At least ten counts were recorded for this clone. The CDR3 loop reads CAWSPPDRANSPLHF. Partial CDR3 DNA: TGTGCCTGGAGCCCCCCGGACAGGGCGAATTCACCC. The chain employs TRBV30 and TRBJ1-6, with 8 bases matching TRBD1. The CDR3 goes on 3 residues after the read ends, and that part is filled in from the germline J gene. The trim removed 3 bases at V and 7 bases at J, leaving 8 bases unmatched. The CDR3 has 15 residues. The V gene's germline CDR1 is GTSNPN and CDR2 SVGIG (reference sequence).

This clone was seen many times. The read halts 3 residues ahead of the CDR3 end, with the missing end drawn from the germline J gene. The V call is TRBV11-3, the J call TRBJ2-1; D is unresolved. Germline loops: CDR1 SGHNT, CDR2 YENEEA. This CDR3 contains 15 residues. V was shortened by 5 bases and J by 1 base, with 12 bases between the two germline ends. The DNA read from the CDR3 is TGTGCCAGCAGCGCCAGGTCCGAGTCCTACAATGAG. It is translated as CASSARSESYNE. The whole CDR3 sequence reads CASSARSESYNEQFF.

This clone was seen a few times. A single base separates this from a much larger clone, so it may be a read error. The read terminates 3 residues before the CDR3 end, so the remaining end is supplied by the germline J gene. The chain uses TRBV2 and TRBJ1-4; D may be TRBD1 (5 bases). This CDR3 comprises 15 residues. Germline-derived CDR1 and CDR2 are SNHLY and FYNNEI. The sequenced part of the CDR3 DNA is TGTGCCAGCAGTTTCGACAACTCTGGGGCCAACGTA. It is translated as CASSFDNSGANV. The full CDR3 reads CASSFDNSGANVLFF.

There are a few counts of this clone. The missing CDR3 end, 3 residues past where the read stops, is filled in from the germline J gene. The chain couples TRBV18 to TRBJ2-1; 8 nucleotides line up with TRBD1. V lost 3 bases to trimming and J lost 5 bases; unmatched junction nucleotides: 3. The CDR3 consists of 14 residues. Germline V lookup: CDR1 KGHSH, CDR2 LQKENI. CDR3 sequence reads: CASSPGTGHNEQFF. CDR3 bases read: TGTGCCAGCTCACCCGGGACAGGACACAATGAG. Full variable domain (rest looked up from reference TRBV18 and TRBJ2-1): NAGVMQNPRHLVRRRGQEARLRCSPMKGHSHVYWYRQLPEEGLKFMVYLQKENIIDESGMPKERFSAEFPKEGPSILRIQQVVRGDSAAYFCASSPGTGHNEQFFGPGTRLTVL.

This clone has more than one count but fewer than ten. With the read ending 3 residues before the CDR3 end, the germline J gene is used to fill in that end. The chain employs TRBV18 and TRBJ1-6; no clear D gene. Germline V gives CDR1 KGHSH, CDR2 LQKENI. CDR3 size: 12 residues. V lost 3 bases to trimming and J lost 8 bases, with 5 bases between them. CDR3 sequence reads: CASSPRDSPLHF. Partial CDR3 DNA: TGTGCCAGCTCACCTAGAGATTCACCC.

This clone was observed at least ten times. From the germline J gene comes the end of the CDR3, since the read stops 3 residues before it. The chain links TRBV5-6 to TRBJ2-3; D not resolved. CDR3 size: 12 residues. Germline V lookup: CDR1 SGHDT, CDR2 YYEEEE. V lost 4 bases, J lost 4 bases, and 7 bases lay in between. CDR3 DNA, as far as it was read: TGTGCCAGCAGCCGAAGCGCAGATACG. Residues: CASSRSADT. The full CDR3 reads CASSRSADTQYF.

Regarding this clone: The read terminates 3 residues before the CDR3 end, so the remaining end is supplied by the germline J gene. V gene TRBV5-1 combines with J gene TRBJ2-3; maybe TRBD1 (5 bases). The CDR3 extends over 16 amino acids. Germline CDR1 is SGHRS and CDR2 is YFSETQ. The CDR3 DNA, read in part, is TGCGCCAGCAGCCCTCTATCCCAGGGAAACCAAGAGACG. Encoded protein: CASSPLSQGNQET. The CDR3 reads in full as CASSPLSQGNQETQYF.

This clone was seen at least ten times. The read stops 3 residues short of the end of the CDR3; the missing end is completed from the germline J gene. The chain couples TRBV10-3 to TRBJ1-1; a possible D gene is TRBD1 (5 bases). The CDR3 length is 15 residues. Trimming took 5 bases from V and 3 from J, leaving 16 bases between them. The V gene's germline CDR1 is ENHRY and CDR2 SYGVKD. The CDR3 sequence: CAISPPAGGDTEAFF. The CDR3 bases that were read are TGTGCCATCAGTCCTCCTGCGGGGGGGGACACTGAA.

This clone was recorded at least ten times. The read comes to an end 3 residues before the CDR3 does, leaving the germline J gene to fill in the end. J is TRBJ2-3 and V is TRBV5-1, with TRBD2 matching 8 bases. Germline CDR1 is SGHRS and CDR2 is YFSETQ. Losses at the gene ends were 7 bases for V and 3 bases for J; bases not matched to a gene: 7. The CDR3 loop spans 14 amino acids. CDR3 sequence: CASRISGTTDTQYF. CDR3 DNA (partial): TGCGCCAGCCGAATTAGCGGGACAACAGATACG.

This clone has at least ten counts. The sequenced CDR3 bases are TGTGCCAGCAGCAAAGGGGGCGCGGCAGATACG. Translated: CASSKGGAADT. The CDR3, in full, reads CASSKGGAADTQYF. J is TRBJ2-3 and V is TRBV7-2; 7 nucleotides match TRBD1. With the read ending 3 residues before the CDR3 end, the germline J gene is used to fill in that end. The V gene end was trimmed by 5 bases and the J gene end by 4 bases; junction bases not matched to a gene: 6. Per germline, CDR1 SGHTA and CDR2 FQGNSA. This CDR3 region has 14 residues.

In regard to this clone: The read terminates 3 residues ahead of where the CDR3 ends, so the germline J gene completes it. V gene TRBV20-1 combines with J gene TRBJ1-1, with D perhaps matching TRBD1 (5 bases). CDR1 DFQATT and CDR2 SNEGSKA come from the germline V gene (reference sequence). With 3 bases removed from V and 3 bases from J, the gap between germline ends came to 14 bases. This CDR3 spans 14 amino acids. The CDR3 bases that were read are TGCAGTGCTAGGTGGGACCGCGGGGACACTGAA. It yields the protein CSARWDRGDTE. The entire CDR3 is CSARWDRGDTEAFF.

This clone was counted at least ten times. The sequenced fragment ends 3 residues before the CDR3 boundary, so the rest is inferred from the germline J gene. The V and J genes are TRBV20-1 and TRBJ2-2, with TRBD2 matching 8 bases. Trimming cost V 7 bases and J 0 bases; bases outside gene matches: 4. This CDR3 has 14 residues. In germline, CDR1 is DFQATT, CDR2 SNEGSKA (reference sequence). Incomplete CDR3 DNA: TGCAGTGTTCGTAGCGGGGCGAACACCGGGGAG. It encodes CSVRSGANTGE. The CDR3 as a whole reads CSVRSGANTGELFF.

This clone has a count of ten or more. Read sequence stops 3 residues before the CDR3 end, and the germline J gene provides the missing end. The chain has TRBV11-3 and TRBJ2-7, with TRBD1 matching 9 bases. The CDR3 contains 15 residues. In germline, CDR1 is SGHNT, CDR2 YENEEA. The trim removed 4 bases at V and 5 bases at J, leaving 9 bases unmatched. The sequenced part of the CDR3 DNA is TGTGCCAGCAGCTCTCGGACAGGGGAAGATCACGAG. Translated: CASSSRTGEDHE. The whole CDR3 protein is CASSSRTGEDHEQYF.

This clone was counted a few times. The read falls 3 residues short of the CDR3 end, and the missing part is taken from the germline J gene. V usage is TRBV7-9 and J usage is TRBJ1-2; D gene ambiguous. This CDR3 is built from 14 residues. Germline CDR1 SEHNR, CDR2 FQNEAQ (reference sequence). Partial CDR3 DNA: TGTGCCAGCAGCCCAAGGGCCCAAACAGATACC. Amino acid sequence: CASSPRAQTDT. The full CDR3 protein is CASSPRAQTDTYTF. Based on the CDR3 plus reference TRBV7-9 and TRBJ1-2, the full variable domain is DTGVSQNPRHKITKRGQNVTFRCDPISEHNRLYWYRQTLGQGPEFLTYFQNEAQLEKSRLLSDRFSAERPKGSFSTLEIQRTEQGDSAMYLCASSPRAQTDTYTFGSGTRLTVV.